Listed below are T cell receptor beta chains from one sample, sequenced in a study of cytomegalovirus exposure and HLA in healthy donors. Profiling relied on immunoSEQ multiplex PCR, and the TCRdb table lists in-frame clones only, not all of them. The data hold over 200,000 clones, with approximately 78% observed a single time. The sequenced material came from PBMCs. Every receptor here comes from a male donor in good health and CMV-seronegative. Both conserved end residues are part of each CDR3. The D gene is left open where the match is weak. The size entry is marked missing in some rows and otherwise reads once, few, many or a size class.

len	v_gene	j_gene	abundance	d_gene	CDR3nt	CDR3aa
15	TRBV28	TRBJ2-6	-	-	TGTGCCAGCAGTCACCAGGGTGCTGGGGCCAACGTCCTGACTTTC	CASSHQGAGANVLTF
14	TRBV5-4	TRBJ1-1	few	-	TGTGCCAGCAGTAGTACAGGGCGAAACACTGAAGCTTTCTTT	CASSSTGRNTEAFF
13	TRBV7-8	TRBJ1-3	-	-	TGTGCCAGCAGCGGGGAGCGGCAGGGGTTGATATATTTT	CASSGERQGLIYF
16	TRBV18	TRBJ2-7	-	-	TGTGCCAGCTCACTACCGGGCGGGAATTCACCCTACGAGCAGTACTTC	CASSLPGGNSPYEQYF
14	TRBV5-4	TRBJ2-7	-	-	TGTGCCAGCACCATTGGAGGGGGCGCGTACGAGCAGTACTTC	CASTIGGGAYEQYF
12	TRBV28	TRBJ2-7	-	-	TGTGCCAGCAGTTTAATCACCTACGAGCAGTACTTC	CASSLITYEQYF
18	TRBV27	TRBJ2-2	-	TRBD2	TGTGCCAGCACGGGAGGTAGCGGGAGACCCCAGGACACCGGGGAGCTGTTTTTT	CASTGGSGRPQDTGELFF
16	TRBV18	TRBJ2-7	once	TRBD2	TGTGCCAGCTCACCACCCAGGGTAGCGGGAGTAAACGAGCAGTACTTC	CASSPPRVAGVNEQYF
13	TRBV18	TRBJ1-5	-	-	TGTGCCAGCTCACCGCAGGGGTATCAGCCCCAGCATTTT	CASSPQGYQPQHF
15	TRBV9	TRBJ2-3	once	-	TGTGCCAGCAGCGTAGTCGCGACTAGCACAGATACGCAGTATTTT	CASSVVATSTDTQYF
15	TRBV7-9	TRBJ2-4	-	-	TGTGCCAGCAGCCCCGGAGGGGCGGCCAAAAACATTCAGTACTTC	CASSPGGAAKNIQYF
13	TRBV5-1	TRBJ1-1	-	-	TGCGCCAGCAGCCCGTTCGGGTCTACTGAAGCTTTCTTT	CASSPFGSTEAFF
15	TRBV6-6	TRBJ1-2	-	TRBD1	TGTGCCAGCAGTCGGGGACGGGACAGGGGCTATGGCTACACCTTC	CASSRGRDRGYGYTF
14	TRBV29-1	TRBJ2-7	-	TRBD2	TGCAGCGTCCGGGTGTCGGGAGGGTTCTACGAGCAGTACTTC	CSVRVSGGFYEQYF
11	TRBV29-1	TRBJ2-7	-	-	TGCAGCGCTGAGCAGGGATCCGAGCAGTACTTC	CSAEQGSEQYF
17	TRBV4-1	TRBJ1-2	-	-	TGCGCCAGCAGCCAAGGCCAGGGAAATATACTTAACTATGGCTACACCTTC	CASSQGQGNILNYGYTF
16	TRBV7-6	TRBJ2-1	-	TRBD2	TGTGCCAGCAGCGTGACTAGCGGTACTTCCTACAATGAGCAGTTCTTC	CASSVTSGTSYNEQFF
11	TRBV25-1	TRBJ1-4	-	-	TGTGCCAGCAGTTTAAATGAAAAACTGTTTTTT	CASSLNEKLFF
14	TRBV6-4	TRBJ2-3	-	TRBD2	TGTGCCAGCAGTGGACTAGCGGGAGGGGATACGCAGTATTTT	CASSGLAGGDTQYF
12	TRBV6-5	TRBJ2-3	-	TRBD2	TGTGCCACCGGGAGGGGAACAGATACGCAGTATTTT	CATGRGTDTQYF
16	TRBV5-6	TRBJ1-2	few	-	TGTGCCAGCAGCAGGCTCTCGACGGGTCCTAACTATGGCTACACCTTC	CASSRLSTGPNYGYTF
15	TRBV6-1	TRBJ2-1	-	-	TGTGCCAGCCGACCGGGACATGGCTCCTACAATGAGCAGTTCTTC	CASRPGHGSYNEQFF
17	TRBV4-1	TRBJ2-1	-	TRBD1	TGCGCCAGCAGCCAAGATGGGGGACAGGGCCTATACAATGAGCAGTTCTTC	CASSQDGGQGLYNEQFF
13	TRBV29-1	TRBJ2-1	few	TRBD2	TGCAGCGCGACTAGCCCCCCCCTCAATGAGCAGTTCTTC	CSATSPPLNEQFF
16	TRBV4-1	TRBJ1-5	few	TRBD1	TGCGCCAGCAGCCCACTAGACAGGGGCTCGGGTCAGCCCCAGCATTTT	CASSPLDRGSGQPQHF
17	TRBV11-2	TRBJ2-3	-	TRBD2	TGTGCCAGCAGCTTATCACGGGAGGGCCGGGTTACAGATACGCAGTATTTT	CASSLSREGRVTDTQYF
12	TRBV29-1	TRBJ1-1	once	TRBD1	TGCAGCGTTATCACAGGGGGTACTGAAGCTTTCTTT	CSVITGGTEAFF
13	TRBV27	TRBJ1-5	-	TRBD1	TGTGCCAGCGGTGGACAGGCTAATCAGCCCCAGCATTTT	CASGGQANQPQHF
16	TRBV5-6	TRBJ2-1	-	TRBD2	TGTGCCAGCAGCTTGGGCTCGGCGGGAGGGCCCGGTGAGCAGTTCTTC	CASSLGSAGGPGEQFF
13	TRBV30	TRBJ1-1	-	-	TGTGCCCGGCTCGGGGGTATCGGGACTGAAGCTTTCTTT	CARLGGIGTEAFF
19	TRBV7-9	TRBJ1-1	-	TRBD1	TGTGCCAGCAGCGTACTCTCCGGGACAGGGGGCAGGTTGAACACTGAAGCTTTCTTT	CASSVLSGTGGRLNTEAFF
11	TRBV2	TRBJ2-5	-	-	TGTGCCAGCAGTGATCGGGAGACCCAGTACTTC	CASSDRETQYF
13	TRBV5-4	TRBJ2-7	-	-	TGTGCCAGCAGCCAGGGGCGTGCCTACGAGCAGTACTTC	CASSQGRAYEQYF
16	TRBV7-3	TRBJ2-6	-	-	TGTGCCAGCAGCTTGGCGGCTAGCTCTGGGGCCAACGTCCTGACTTTC	CASSLAASSGANVLTF
16	TRBV28	TRBJ2-1	-	TRBD2	TGTGCCAGCAGTTGGCGGACTAGCGGGAGGTACAATGAGCAGTTCTTC	CASSWRTSGRYNEQFF
17	TRBV4-2	TRBJ2-7	-	-	TGTGCCAGCAGCCAAAATATTGGGGCCGTTCCAGCCTACGAGCAGTACTTC	CASSQNIGAVPAYEQYF
14	TRBV2	TRBJ2-7	-	TRBD1	TGTGCCAGCACCGACGGGACAGCAGTCCTCCGGCAGTACTTC	CASTDGTAVLRQYF
14	TRBV2	TRBJ1-1	-	TRBD1	TGTGCCAGCACATGGGACAGGACAAACACTGAAGCTTTCTTT	CASTWDRTNTEAFF
15	TRBV9	TRBJ2-7	-	-	TGTGCCAGCAGCCAAAGCTTTCAGGGTTACCACGAGCAGTACTTC	CASSQSFQGYHEQYF
15	TRBV4-1	TRBJ2-3	-	-	TGCGCCAGCAGCCACACACCTCCTAGCACAGATACGCAGTATTTT	CASSHTPPSTDTQYF
12	TRBV15	TRBJ2-5	-	-	TGTGCCACCAGCGTGCCCGGGGAGACCCAGTACTTC	CATSVPGETQYF
19	TRBV19	TRBJ1-5	-	-	TGTGCCAGTAGTATTTCTTCGAGGGGGTCCGGCGATAGCAATCAGCCCCAGCATTTT	CASSISSRGSGDSNQPQHF
14	TRBV6-5	TRBJ1-1	-	-	TGTGCCAGCAGTTACACAGGTCGGAACACTGAAGCTTTCTTT	CASSYTGRNTEAFF
14	TRBV19	TRBJ1-4	-	TRBD1	TGTGCCAGTACCCCAGACAGGGTAGGCGAAAAACTGTTTTTT	CASTPDRVGEKLFF
14	TRBV4-1	TRBJ1-4	-	-	TGCGCCAGCAGCCAAGGCGGTGCTAATGAAAAACTGTTTTTT	CASSQGGANEKLFF
19	TRBV7-9	TRBJ2-6	-	TRBD2	TGTGCCAGCAGTTATGGACTAGCGGGAGGGCCGAGTGGGGCCAACGTCCTGACTTTC	CASSYGLAGGPSGANVLTF
15	TRBV9	TRBJ1-3	once	-	TGTGCCAGCAGTCAAACAGGGATGTCTGGAAACACCATATATTTT	CASSQTGMSGNTIYF
15	TRBV5-4	TRBJ2-5	-	TRBD2	TGTGCCAGCAGCTTTCTAGCGGGAGGTTCTACGCAGCAGTACTTC	CASSFLAGGSTQQYF
15	TRBV5-6	TRBJ2-1	-	TRBD1	TGTGCCAGCAGCTTGTTAACAGGGGTCTACAATGAGCAGTTCTTC	CASSLLTGVYNEQFF
16	TRBV27	TRBJ2-1	-	TRBD2	TGTGCCAGCAGGAAGGGGACTAGCGGGCGACCCAATGAGCAGTTCTTC	CASRKGTSGRPNEQFF
14	TRBV19	TRBJ2-7	-	TRBD1	TGTGCCAGTACCTCCGGGACAGGGTGGTCCGAGCAGTACTTC	CASTSGTGWSEQYF
10	TRBV30	TRBJ1-2	few	-	TGTGCCTGGAGTGGAGATGGCTACACCTTC	CAWSGDGYTF
14	TRBV6-5	TRBJ2-1	-	-	TGTGCCAGCAGTTACTCGCCGGGTGAGAATGAGCAGTTCTTC	CASSYSPGENEQFF
14	TRBV11-2	TRBJ1-5	-	-	TGTGCCAGCAGCCCCCACGGGGGTGGTCAGCCCCAGCATTTT	CASSPHGGGQPQHF
15	TRBV27	TRBJ2-7	-	-	TGTGCCAGCAGTTTGTTAGCGCCCAGCTCCTACGAGCAGTACTTC	CASSLLAPSSYEQYF
15	TRBV10-1	TRBJ2-1	-	TRBD2	TGCGCCAGCAGCCAGGGACTAGGCTCCTACAATGAGCAGTTCTTC	CASSQGLGSYNEQFF
14	TRBV5-1	TRBJ2-5	-	-	TGCGCCAGCAGCTATTCGGGGGACCAAGAGACCCAGTACTTC	CASSYSGDQETQYF
14	TRBV6-4	TRBJ1-1	-	-	TGTGCCAGCAGTGACACCAGCAGGGGCACTGAAGCTTTCTTT	CASSDTSRGTEAFF